In its sample, the clone carrying this T cell receptor (beta chain) was seen a few times. The sample comes from a study of beta chain features in type 1 diabetes. This CDR3 region has 18 residues. Germline V gene sequence: CDR1 SGHRS, CDR2 YFSETQ. V dropped 4 bases and J dropped 4; count of bases not matched to a gene: 10. Sequencing targeted expressed TCRB transcripts, as all isolated RNA had been reverse transcribed. Method: immunoSEQ multiplex PCR; TCRdb's copy keeps in-frame clones and lacks some. The sample gives roughly 330,000 clones, approximately 10% of which show up once; over 0.015% is in the top ten.

The sequence derives from a woman in her twenties or thirties in good health. The rearrangement links TRBV5-1 to TRBJ2-5, with TRBD2 matching over 16 bases. Specimen: naive CD4+ T cells from blood. The CDR3 region has the DNA TGCGCCAGCAGCCGCAAGGGACTAGCGGGAGGGCCGATAGAGACCCAGTACTTC. Residues: CASSRKGLAGGPIETQYF.